The 27 T cell receptor beta chains below come from one sample, sequenced in a study of PD-L1 blockade in urothelial cancer. Repertoires were generated with immunoSEQ multiplex PCR, while TCRdb's copy carries only in-frame clones and drops some. The sample lists over 40,000 clones, roughly four fifths occurring once. The material sequenced was PBMCs, taken around atezolizumab (anti-PD-L1) treatment. These receptor sequences come from a man aged 70 or older with urothelial cancer.

This clone occurred a few times. The chain combines TRBV9 with TRBJ2-1, with 7 nucleotides matching TRBD2. After removal of 4 bases from V and 1 base from J, the junction contained 2 bases not matched to a gene. This CDR3 comprises 14 residues. Germline V gene lookup returns CDR1 SGDLS and CDR2 YYNGEE. The CDR3 sequence: CASSRGGSYNEQFF. In DNA, the CDR3 is TGTGCCAGCAGCCGCGGGGGTTCCTACAATGAGCAGTTCTTC. Full variable domain (remainder filled in from reference TRBV9 and TRBJ2-1): DSGVTQTPKHLITATGQRVTLRCSPRSGDLSVYWYQQSLDQGLQFLIQYYNGEERAKGNILERFSAQQFPDLHSELNLSSLELGDSALYFCASSRGGSYNEQFFGPGTRLTVL.

This clone appeared a few times. The genes are TRBV2 and TRBJ1-1, with 7 nucleotides matching TRBD1. The trim removed 1 base at V and 5 bases at J, leaving 4 bases unmatched. Germline V CDR1 and CDR2: SNHLY, FYNNEI. The CDR3 is 14 residues long. This CDR3 reads CASSEVRGRTEAFF. The CDR3 DNA reads TGTGCCAGCAGTGAAGTGAGGGGGCGAACTGAAGCTTTCTTT.

The chain joins TRBV7-6 to TRBJ2-3; maybe TRBD1 (5 bases). Germline V CDR1 and CDR2: SGHVS, FNYEAQ. CDR3 length equals 15 residues. V was clipped by 5 bases and J by 4 bases, with 16 bases between them. CDR3 in DNA: TGTGCCAGCAGCCCCATTGGGGCGGCCGCAGATACGCAGTATTTT. Protein product: CASSPIGAAADTQYF.

V and J are TRBV29-1 and TRBJ1-1; a possible D gene is TRBD1 (6 bases). Germline V gene lookup returns CDR1 SQVTM and CDR2 ANQGSEA. V was pared by 5 bases and J by 4 bases, with 20 bases between. There are 15 residues in the CDR3. In DNA, the CDR3 is TGCAGCGTTTGGGAACAGGACCTCAGGGGCACTGAAGCTTTCTTT. Its protein product is CSVWEQDLRGTEAFF.

The rearrangement uses TRBV11-3 and TRBJ2-2; D gene ambiguous. Germline loops: CDR1 SGHNT, CDR2 YENEEA. The CDR3 is made up of 13 amino acids. Trimming left V 5 bases short and J 11 bases short, with 15 bases between. The CDR3 nucleotides are TGTGCCAGCAGCGTAGGGCCTTCCCTTGAGCTGTTTTTT. Its translation: CASSVGPSLELFF.

The V and J genes are TRBV2 and TRBJ2-6; D uncertain. The CDR3 covers 16 residues. The germline CDR1 and CDR2 sequences are SNHLY and FYNNEI. V gave up 4 bases and J gave up 2 bases, with 12 bases separating them. The CDR3 DNA reads as TGTGCCAGCAGTGGGAGCAAAACCCCTGGGGCCAACGTCCTGACTTTC. Amino acids: CASSGSKTPGANVLTF.

The chain recombines TRBV12-5 with TRBJ2-3, with 8 bases aligning to TRBD1. Per germline, CDR1 LGHNT and CDR2 FRNRAP. The CDR3 has 13 residues. With V trimmed by 8 bases and J by 5 bases, 6 bases remained unmatched. DNA of the CDR3: TGTGCTAGTAAGGCGACAGGGGAAGATACGCAGTATTTT. Its protein is CASKATGEDTQYF.

The J gene is TRBJ1-1, the V gene TRBV7-8; weak D call: TRBD1 (6 bases). Germline CDR1 is SGHVS and CDR2 is FQNEAQ. The CDR3 length is 13 residues. With 3 bases removed from V and 5 bases from J, the gap between germline ends came to 10 bases. CDR3 nucleotides: TGTGCCAGCAGCTTGAGGGGACAAACTGAAGCTTTCTTT. The encoded protein is CASSLRGQTEAFF.

The chain recombines TRBV6-6 with TRBJ2-1; TRBD1 matches at 7 bases. This CDR3 comprises 15 residues. The V and J ends lost 2 bases and 5 bases, in that order; junction bases with no gene match: 6. The V gene's germline CDR1 is MNHNY and CDR2 SVGAGI (reference sequence). CDR3 DNA: TGTGCCAGCAGTTACCTTCGGACAGGACACAATGAGCAGTTCTTC. Its protein is CASSYLRTGHNEQFF.

This rearrangement joins TRBV2 to TRBJ2-7; TRBD1 agrees at 9 bases. The germline gives CDR1 SNHLY, CDR2 FYNNEI. This CDR3 is built from 13 residues. Trimming cost V 6 bases and J 5 bases; bases outside gene matches: 5. CDR3 sequence: CASRPRQGDEQYF. The DNA for the CDR3 is TGTGCCAGCAGGCCGAGACAGGGGGACGAGCAGTACTTC.

J is TRBJ1-3 and V is TRBV9, with a weak D call TRBD1 (5 bases). CDR1 SGDLS and CDR2 YYNGEE come from the germline V gene. V lost 0 bases and J lost 0, with 10 bases in between. The CDR3 has 16 residues. The CDR3: CASSVVAGSSGNTIYF. CDR3 in DNA: TGTGCCAGCAGCGTAGTAGCAGGGTCCTCTGGAAACACCATATATTTT.

This clone has just a few counts. This chain links TRBV18 with TRBJ2-7; 9 bases agree with TRBD1. Germline V gene sequence: CDR1 KGHSH, CDR2 LQKENI. Trimming removed 8 bases from V and 0 bases from J; junction bases left unmatched: 8. This CDR3 region has 15 residues. The CDR3 sequence is CASRQGGGVSYEQYF. CDR3 coding DNA: TGTGCCAGCCGACAGGGGGGAGGAGTCTCCTACGAGCAGTACTTC.

The V gene is TRBV11-1, the J gene TRBJ2-5, with D possibly being TRBD2 (5 bases). Germline-derived CDR1 and CDR2 are SGHAT and FQDESV (reference sequence). V lost 7 bases to trimming and J lost 5 bases, with 17 bases between them. The CDR3 is 14 amino acids. CDR3 residues: CASTDAGVGETQYF. The CDR3, as DNA: TGTGCCAGCACCGACGCCGGGGTCGGGGAGACCCAGTACTTC.

This sequence joins TRBV28 and TRBJ2-7; 7 nucleotides line up with TRBD1. V shed 1 base and J 4 bases; nucleotides not matched to a gene: 7. Germline V gives CDR1 MDHEN, CDR2 SYDVKM. The CDR3 sequence is 15 residues long. This CDR3 reads CASSLYPRQGYEQYF. DNA of the CDR3: TGTGCCAGCAGTTTATACCCCCGACAGGGTTACGAGCAGTACTTC.

This sequence joins TRBV29-1 and TRBJ2-7; 9 bases are shared with TRBD1. J gave up 3 bases and V 2 bases, and 2 bases lay outside the gene matches. The CDR3 runs 13 residues. Per the germline V gene, CDR1 is SQVTM and CDR2 is ANQGSEA. This CDR3 reads CSVEWDRDYEQYF. The CDR3 DNA follows: TGCAGCGTTGAATGGGACAGGGACTACGAGCAGTACTTC.

The gene calls are TRBV19 and TRBJ1-2; a weak D match, TRBD1 (5 bases). The CDR3 is made up of 13 amino acids. Trimming removed 3 bases from V and 4 bases from J, with 9 bases in between. Germline V gene data show CDR1 as LNHDA and CDR2 as SQIVND (reference sequence). The CDR3 sequence: CASSMRGGYGYTF. The CDR3 nucleotides read TGTGCCAGTAGTATGCGGGGCGGCTATGGCTACACCTTC. Supplemented by reference TRBV19 and TRBJ1-2, the full variable domain reads DGGITQSPKYLFRKEGQNVTLSCEQNLNHDAMYWYRQDPGQGLRLIYYSQIVNDFQKGDIAEGYSVSREKKESFPLTVTSAQKNPTAFYLCASSMRGGYGYTFGSGTRLTVV.

The chain joins TRBV6-6 to TRBJ1-5; no firm D call. V gave up 3 bases and J gave up 3 bases, with 12 bases separating them. In germline, CDR1 is MNHNY, CDR2 SVGAGI (reference sequence). This CDR3 comprises 15 residues. CDR3 in DNA: TGTGCCAGCAGTTATATAGCCACATACAATCAGCCCCAGCATTTT. Residues: CASSYIATYNQPQHF.

The rearrangement joins TRBV5-1 to TRBJ2-3, with TRBD2 as a possible D gene (6 bases). The V and J ends lost 4 bases and 3 bases respectively, with 15 bases between them. CDR3 length: 15 residues. CDR1 is SGHRS and CDR2 is YFSETQ in the germline V gene. The CDR3 loop is CASSAGLRGTDTQYF. Here the CDR3 DNA reads TGCGCCAGCAGCGCGGGACTTCGAGGGACAGATACGCAGTATTTT.

V gene TRBV5-6 combines with J gene TRBJ1-2; possible D gene TRBD1, 5 bases. V lost 2 bases and J lost 4, with 18 bases in between. Germline V CDR1 and CDR2: SGHDT, YYEEEE. This CDR3 has 16 amino acids. The CDR3 loop is CASSFRSGATSYGYTF. CDR3 DNA: TGTGCCAGCAGCTTCCGTAGCGGGGCAACAAGCTATGGCTACACCTTC.

On this clone: The germline gene is not matched at one end of the junction; a read error may be the cause. The chain is built from TRBV27 and TRBJ2-7; D is possibly TRBD2 (7 bases). The CDR3 runs to 13 residues. Per germline, CDR1 MNHEY and CDR2 SMNVEV (reference sequence). In DNA form, the CDR3 reads TGTGCCAGCAGCCCGCCGGGGGGCCCTGTACAGAACTTC. Its translation: CASSPPGGPVQNF.

Turning to this clone: Other nucleotide sequences in the sample specify the same CDR3. The chain carries TRBV5-1 and TRBJ1-1; 7 nucleotides align to TRBD1. CDR3 length equals 15 residues. V lost 0 bases, J lost 2 bases, and 4 bases stayed unmatched. The germline gives CDR1 SGHRS, CDR2 YFSETQ. The CDR3 bases are TGCGCCAGCAGCTTGGCCGGGACAGATAACACTGAAGCTTTCTTT. Protein sequence: CASSLAGTDNTEAFF.

This clone was recorded once. The V gene is TRBV9, the J gene TRBJ2-1, with 8 bases fitting TRBD2. The V and J ends lost 0 bases and 8 bases, in that order; junction bases with no gene match: 7. The CDR3 extends over 15 amino acids. Germline V gene lookup returns CDR1 SGDLS and CDR2 YYNGEE. For the CDR3, the DNA is TGTGCCAGCAGCGTAGTATTAGCGGGGATCGATGAGCAGTTCTTC. This translates into CASSVVLAGIDEQFF.

This clone is medium-sized by share. The chain employs TRBV7-9 and TRBJ2-7, with TRBD1 as a possible D gene (6 bases). The CDR3 extends over 15 amino acids. Germline V gives CDR1 SEHNR, CDR2 FQNEAQ (reference sequence). Between the trimmed V and J ends, which lost 6 bases and 5 bases, there was a span of 20 bases. Here the CDR3 reads CASSLDRFNLHEQYF. In DNA form, the CDR3 reads TGTGCCAGCAGTTTGGACAGATTTAATCTCCACGAGCAGTACTTC.

CDR3 DNA sequence: TGTGCCAGCGGCGAATACAGGAACACTGAAGCTTTCTTT. As protein: CASGEYRNTEAFF. The chain couples TRBV27 to TRBJ1-1; D call uncertain. The CDR3 runs to 13 residues. Trimming left V 8 bases short and J 1 base short, with 11 bases between. CDR1 is MNHEY, CDR2 SMNVEV, per germline (reference sequence).

The CDR3 bases are TGTGCCAGCAACTTCGGACAGGGGAACACCGGGGAGCTGTTTTTT. Its translation is CASNFGQGNTGELFF. V gene TRBV6-1 combines with J gene TRBJ2-2; TRBD1 aligns across 8 bases. This CDR3 is 15 amino acids long. CDR1 is MNHNS and CDR2 is SASEGT in the germline V gene. J lost 1 base, V lost 7 bases, and 5 bases had no gene match.

This chain uses TRBV9 with TRBJ1-1; 10 nucleotides line up with TRBD1. This CDR3 region has 15 residues. From germline, CDR1 is SGDLS and CDR2 YYNGEE. V was pared by 2 bases and J by 3 bases, with 4 bases of the junction left unmatched. As DNA, the CDR3 is TGTGCCAGCAGCGTCGACAGGGGGCGGGACACTGAAGCTTTCTTT. Its protein is CASSVDRGRDTEAFF.

This chain connects TRBV29-1 to TRBJ2-3, with TRBD1 as a possible D gene (6 bases). V was cut by 4 bases and J by 2 bases, with 10 bases left in between. The CDR3 runs to 13 residues. The germline V gene has CDR1 SQVTM and CDR2 ANQGSEA. DNA of the CDR3: TGCAGCGTTGTGGGGGCTAACACAGATACGCAGTATTTT. Its translation is CSVVGANTDTQYF.